This is a list of T cell receptor beta chains from one sample in a study of shared clonotypes between healthy human individuals. TCRdb keeps only in-frame clones here, not all; method: immunoSEQ multiplex PCR. The table has 400,000 to 550,000 clones, around 80% seen once. The sequenced material came from PBMCs. Every receptor here comes from a woman between 40 and 55 years old in good health. Some clones in this sample may be carry-over from other donors' samples. CDR3s include the opening cysteine and the closing phenylalanine or tryptophan. The order of the fields is CDR3 DNA, CDR3 protein, D gene, clone size, J gene, V gene. D genes are given only for firm matches. Rows give clone size only sometimes, using once, few, many, or a class for an expanded clone.

cdr3_nt: TGTGCCTGGAGTGTACGGGAGACAGATACGCAGTATTTT
cdr3_aa: CAWSVRETDTQYF
d_call: -
clone_size: many
j_call: TRBJ2-3
v_call: TRBV30

cdr3_nt: TGTGCCAGCAGTGAAACGAGGAATGAAAAACTGTTTTTT
cdr3_aa: CASSETRNEKLFF
d_call: -
clone_size: -
j_call: TRBJ1-4
v_call: TRBV27

cdr3_nt: TGTGCCAGCAGTCACCGGGACCATTACAATGAGCAGTTCTTC
cdr3_aa: CASSHRDHYNEQFF
d_call: -
clone_size: -
j_call: TRBJ2-1
v_call: TRBV5-8

cdr3_nt: TGCGCCAGCAGCTGGGACAGCAATGAAAAACTGTTTTTT
cdr3_aa: CASSWDSNEKLFF
d_call: TRBD1
clone_size: -
j_call: TRBJ1-4
v_call: TRBV5-1

cdr3_nt: TGTGCCAGCACCGTTAGCGGAGGGGACTACGAGCAGTACTTC
cdr3_aa: CASTVSGGDYEQYF
d_call: -
clone_size: -
j_call: TRBJ2-7
v_call: TRBV28

cdr3_nt: TGTGCCAGCAGCCCCCATTCCGGGGCCAAAAACATTCAGTACTTC
cdr3_aa: CASSPHSGAKNIQYF
d_call: -
clone_size: many
j_call: TRBJ2-4
v_call: TRBV11-2

cdr3_nt: TGCGCCAGCAGCCCACGGACAGGGGGGCACCATGAGCAGTTCTTC
cdr3_aa: CASSPRTGGHHEQFF
d_call: TRBD1
clone_size: -
j_call: TRBJ2-1
v_call: TRBV5-1

cdr3_nt: TGTGCCAGCAGCGGGACAGGGACCTCTGGAAACACCATATATTTT
cdr3_aa: CASSGTGTSGNTIYF
d_call: TRBD1
clone_size: few
j_call: TRBJ1-3
v_call: TRBV7-8

cdr3_nt: TGTGCCAGCAGCTTAGAGTGGAGGAGCTCCTACAATGAGCAGTTCTTC
cdr3_aa: CASSLEWRSSYNEQFF
d_call: -
clone_size: few
j_call: TRBJ2-1
v_call: TRBV11-2

cdr3_nt: TGCGCCAGCCGCTCTGCGGCGGGCACAGATACGCAGTATTTT
cdr3_aa: CASRSAAGTDTQYF
d_call: -
clone_size: few
j_call: TRBJ2-3
v_call: TRBV5-1

cdr3_nt: TGTGCCAGCAGCAGGGTAGGCGTCAAAAACATTCAGTACTTC
cdr3_aa: CASSRVGVKNIQYF
d_call: -
clone_size: few
j_call: TRBJ2-4
v_call: TRBV2

cdr3_nt: TGTGCCACCGCAAGAGGGAACACCGGGGAGCTGTTTTTT
cdr3_aa: CATARGNTGELFF
d_call: -
clone_size: -
j_call: TRBJ2-2
v_call: TRBV5-4

cdr3_nt: TGTGCCAGCAGCCAAGGGAGCGGGAGGGCCTCCTACGAGCAGTACTTC
cdr3_aa: CASSQGSGRASYEQYF
d_call: TRBD2
clone_size: -
j_call: TRBJ2-7
v_call: TRBV4-2

cdr3_nt: TGTGCCAGTAGTTGGGGGACAGGCTCTGGAAACACCATATATTTT
cdr3_aa: CASSWGTGSGNTIYF
d_call: TRBD1
clone_size: -
j_call: TRBJ1-3
v_call: TRBV19

cdr3_nt: TGTGCCAGTAGTCTCGGGAACCAAGAGACCCAGTACTTC
cdr3_aa: CASSLGNQETQYF
d_call: -
clone_size: -
j_call: TRBJ2-5
v_call: TRBV19

cdr3_nt: TGCAGCGTCGACATAGCGGGAGGCTCCTACAATGAGCAGTTCTTC
cdr3_aa: CSVDIAGGSYNEQFF
d_call: TRBD2
clone_size: -
j_call: TRBJ2-1
v_call: TRBV29-1

cdr3_nt: TGCGCCAGCAGCTTGGTCTCTTTGAGAGAGACCCAGTACTTC
cdr3_aa: CASSLVSLRETQYF
d_call: -
clone_size: -
j_call: TRBJ2-5
v_call: TRBV5-1

cdr3_nt: TGTGCCAGCAGCGCGGTGAAGCGCTCAGCTAACTATGGCTACACCTTC
cdr3_aa: CASSAVKRSANYGYTF
d_call: -
clone_size: -
j_call: TRBJ1-2
v_call: TRBV5-4

cdr3_nt: TGTGCCAGCAGGAGGGGGGGGGAGGTCGAAAAACTGTTTTTT
cdr3_aa: CASRRGGEVEKLFF
d_call: -
clone_size: -
j_call: TRBJ1-4
v_call: TRBV2

cdr3_nt: TGCGCCAGCAGCTCGACTAGTAACACCGGGGAGCTGTTTTTT
cdr3_aa: CASSSTSNTGELFF
d_call: -
clone_size: -
j_call: TRBJ2-2
v_call: TRBV5-1

cdr3_nt: TGCAGCGTTAACTATGGAGGCTACACCTTC
cdr3_aa: CSVNYGGYTF
d_call: -
clone_size: few
j_call: TRBJ1-2
v_call: TRBV29-1

cdr3_nt: TGTGCCAGCAGCCAAGCGGGCGGGGCCTACAATGAGCAGTTCTTC
cdr3_aa: CASSQAGGAYNEQFF
d_call: -
clone_size: many
j_call: TRBJ2-1
v_call: TRBV4-2

cdr3_nt: TGTGCCAGCAGTTTGGCTTCGGCAGCAGAAAACACAGATACGCAGTATTTT
cdr3_aa: CASSLASAAENTDTQYF
d_call: -
clone_size: -
j_call: TRBJ2-3
v_call: TRBV28

cdr3_nt: TGCGCCAGCAGCTTGGGAAGGGCCTACGAGCAGTACTTC
cdr3_aa: CASSLGRAYEQYF
d_call: -
clone_size: -
j_call: TRBJ2-7
v_call: TRBV5-1

cdr3_nt: TGCGCCAGCAGCTTGGGCACAGGAGGAGGCTACAATGAGCAGTTCTTC
cdr3_aa: CASSLGTGGGYNEQFF
d_call: -
clone_size: -
j_call: TRBJ2-1
v_call: TRBV5-1

cdr3_nt: TGTGCCAGCAGCCCTTTCACGACCAGGACAGGCTCTGGAAACACCATATATTTT
cdr3_aa: CASSPFTTRTGSGNTIYF
d_call: TRBD1
clone_size: many
j_call: TRBJ1-3
v_call: TRBV9

cdr3_nt: TGTGCCAGCAGCGTAGGACTGGGGGGCAATGAGCAGTTCTTC
cdr3_aa: CASSVGLGGNEQFF
d_call: -
clone_size: -
j_call: TRBJ2-1
v_call: TRBV9

cdr3_nt: TGCGCCAGCAGCTTGAACGGGGGTGCGGACACTGAAGCTTTCTTT
cdr3_aa: CASSLNGGADTEAFF
d_call: -
clone_size: -
j_call: TRBJ1-1
v_call: TRBV5-1

cdr3_nt: TGTGCCAGCAGTGAAGCGGGACCCCGGCGGTTCTTC
cdr3_aa: CASSEAGPRRFF
d_call: -
clone_size: -
j_call: TRBJ2-1
v_call: TRBV6-1

cdr3_nt: TGTGCCAGCAGCCGGGACAGAGGGACTACTGAAGCTTTCTTT
cdr3_aa: CASSRDRGTTEAFF
d_call: TRBD1
clone_size: -
j_call: TRBJ1-1
v_call: TRBV11-2

cdr3_nt: TGCGCCAGCAGCTTGGGGACTAGCGGGAGATCCTACGAGCAGTACTTC
cdr3_aa: CASSLGTSGRSYEQYF
d_call: TRBD2
clone_size: -
j_call: TRBJ2-7
v_call: TRBV5-1

cdr3_nt: TGTGCCAGCATTGAAGGGTCGAGAGATCAGCCCCAGCATTTT
cdr3_aa: CASIEGSRDQPQHF
d_call: -
clone_size: -
j_call: TRBJ1-5
v_call: TRBV2

cdr3_nt: TGTGCCAGCTCAGCCACTAGCGGGAGCTCCTACGAGCAGTACTTC
cdr3_aa: CASSATSGSSYEQYF
d_call: TRBD2
clone_size: few
j_call: TRBJ2-7
v_call: TRBV18

cdr3_nt: TGTGCCAGCTCACCCCCGGGAAGGTCAGGGCATCAGCCCCAGCATTTT
cdr3_aa: CASSPPGRSGHQPQHF
d_call: -
clone_size: many
j_call: TRBJ1-5
v_call: TRBV18

cdr3_nt: TGTGCCAGCAGCTCCCAGGGGGCGGGCTATGGCTACACCTTC
cdr3_aa: CASSSQGAGYGYTF
d_call: TRBD1
clone_size: -
j_call: TRBJ1-2
v_call: TRBV7-2

cdr3_nt: TGTGCCAGCAGCTTAGCGCTTGCGGGGTCCTACAATGAGCAGTTCTTC
cdr3_aa: CASSLALAGSYNEQFF
d_call: -
clone_size: few
j_call: TRBJ2-1
v_call: TRBV7-9

cdr3_nt: TGTGCCAGCTCACCATATACCGAACTAGCGGGAGAGGATACGCAGTATTTT
cdr3_aa: CASSPYTELAGEDTQYF
d_call: TRBD2
clone_size: few
j_call: TRBJ2-3
v_call: TRBV18

cdr3_nt: TGTGCCAGCAGCCGGTTGTTTGAGCAGTTCTTC
cdr3_aa: CASSRLFEQFF
d_call: -
clone_size: -
j_call: TRBJ2-1
v_call: TRBV11-2

cdr3_nt: TGTGCCAGCAGCTTAGAGGCAAGTAGTGTGAGGGAGCAGTACTTC
cdr3_aa: CASSLEASSVREQYF
d_call: -
clone_size: -
j_call: TRBJ2-7
v_call: TRBV11-2

cdr3_nt: TGTGCCAGCAGCTACAGGGGGCAACAGCCCCAGCATTTT
cdr3_aa: CASSYRGQQPQHF
d_call: TRBD1
clone_size: -
j_call: TRBJ1-5
v_call: TRBV7-2

cdr3_nt: TGTGCCATCAGTGGGGGTATTTCGGGCTATGGCTACACCTTC
cdr3_aa: CAISGGISGYGYTF
d_call: -
clone_size: -
j_call: TRBJ1-2
v_call: TRBV10-3

cdr3_nt: TGCGCCAGCAGTTTAACTACAGGGATCAATGAGCAGTTCTTC
cdr3_aa: CASSLTTGINEQFF
d_call: -
clone_size: -
j_call: TRBJ2-1
v_call: TRBV5-1

cdr3_nt: TGTGCCAGCAGCTTAGGGATCCAGCCGGGGGCCTGGAACGAGCAGTACTTC
cdr3_aa: CASSLGIQPGAWNEQYF
d_call: -
clone_size: -
j_call: TRBJ2-7
v_call: TRBV7-8

cdr3_nt: TGTGCCAGCAGCCAACCGGGACCGCGCTACGAGCAGTACTTC
cdr3_aa: CASSQPGPRYEQYF
d_call: -
clone_size: -
j_call: TRBJ2-7
v_call: TRBV5-4

cdr3_nt: TGTGCCAGCAGTATGAGCACCGGGGAGCTGTTTTTT
cdr3_aa: CASSMSTGELFF
d_call: -
clone_size: -
j_call: TRBJ2-2
v_call: TRBV27

cdr3_nt: TGTGCCAGCAGCCCCATACTAGCGCGCTACAATGAGCAGTTCTTC
cdr3_aa: CASSPILARYNEQFF
d_call: TRBD2
clone_size: -
j_call: TRBJ2-1
v_call: TRBV7-9